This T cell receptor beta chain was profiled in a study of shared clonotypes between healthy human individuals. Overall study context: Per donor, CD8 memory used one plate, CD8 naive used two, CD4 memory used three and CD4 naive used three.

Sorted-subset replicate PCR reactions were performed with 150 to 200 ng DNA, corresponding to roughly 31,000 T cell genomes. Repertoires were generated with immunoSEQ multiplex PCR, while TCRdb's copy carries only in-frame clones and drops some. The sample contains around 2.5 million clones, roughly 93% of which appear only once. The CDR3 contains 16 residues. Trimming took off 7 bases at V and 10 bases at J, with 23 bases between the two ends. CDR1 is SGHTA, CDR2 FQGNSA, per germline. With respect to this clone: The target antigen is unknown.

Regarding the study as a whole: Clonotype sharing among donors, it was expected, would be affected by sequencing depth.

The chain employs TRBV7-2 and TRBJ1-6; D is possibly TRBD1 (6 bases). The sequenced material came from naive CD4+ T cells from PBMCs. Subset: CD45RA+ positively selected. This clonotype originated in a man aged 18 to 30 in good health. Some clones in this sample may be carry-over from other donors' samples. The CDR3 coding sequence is TGTGCCAGCAACCCAGGGGCGGGACGGAATTTGTCACCCCTCCACTTT. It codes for CASNPGAGRNLSPLHF.